This T cell receptor (beta chain) emerged from a study of T-cell memory formation after mild COVID-19 listed by TCRdb under 2021. The study in broad terms: TCR sequence clusters from the two donors were found to be largely donor specific. Longitudinal TCRalpha and TCRbeta repertoire sequencing tracked T-cell clones expanding and contracting after mild COVID-19 in two donors. Two young, previously healthy adult volunteers, one female and one male, were included in the cohort. What the study reported, not specific to this receptor: The study included only two mild cases, and larger cohorts that include severe cases with pre-infection samples were judged to be necessary. Contracting CD4+ clones turned up mainly in the CM and EM memory subsets, whereas EMRA was where CD8+ clones were enriched. Balanced CD4/CD8 phenotypes were observed for clones contracting from day 15 to 85, whereas a bias towards CD4+ was observed for a second wave of clones expanding from day 15 to 37. The detection of some responding clones in pre-infection memory suggests that pre-existing cross-reactive memory T cells joined the SARS-CoV-2 response. SARS-CoV-2 specificity of the second-wave clones peaking on day 37 was not confirmed.

Ficoll-Paque density gradient centrifugation was used to isolate PBMCs. Sequenced using an Illumina NovaSeq 6000. cDNA libraries for TCRalpha and TCRbeta were prepared by 5'RACE using constant-segment primers, with sample barcodes and unique molecular identifiers added. Trizol reagent was used to extract RNA from every sample. Libraries were amplified in two PCR steps, with a second sample barcode and Illumina TruSeq adapters added in the second step. Sequencing of libraries was performed on an Illumina NovaSeq with 2 x 150 bp paired-end reads. The authors' pipeline ran thus. With migec v1.2.7, reads were demultiplexed and then collapsed into UMI-guided consensus sequences. Using mixcr v2.1.11, UMI consensuses were aligned to TRA and TRB V and J templates and then assembled into clonotypes. Clonotypes were classified as expanded or contracted when called significant by both edgeR and NoisET, with noise models trained on biological replicates. edgeR calls used a false discovery rate-adjusted p below 0.01 and a log2 fold-change threshold of 1. As an exploratory analysis of dynamics, max-normalized trajectories of the 1000 most abundant clonotypes were examined by PCA with hierarchical clustering. Each responding clone was given a CD4 or CD8 phenotype based on the CD4+ and CD8+ repertoires, which had been sequenced separately. TCRdb trimmed public reads at Q25 via fastp, called clones via MiXCR and kept in-frame beta chains. Every entry covers one CDR3 protein and lists the most common genes and DNA from its rows. Clone size and V and J calls follow TCRdb, not the original study. In all, the sample holds roughly 200,000 distinct CDR3 sequences, and roughly 23% of those were seen once. The top ten constitute 20% to 25% of the sample.

There are 14 amino acids in the CDR3, from cysteine to phenylalanine inclusive. Just the 42-base CDR3 DNA is kept, in frame starting at base 1. V is pared back by 3 bases and J by 4 bases, with 12 bases lying between the germline termini. Concerning this clonotype: There is no known antigen for this receptor. The input lacks base qualities; no much larger clone sits a single base away.

This chain is built from TRBV12-3 or TRBV12-4 and TRBJ1-1, and TRBD1 may be the D gene, going by 5 matching bases. The sequence derives from an adult woman who had mild COVID-19 (a few samples of this study predate the infection). The sample titles of this study are shuffled in the database, so cell type and time point are left out; the donor was told from shared clones. The specimen sequenced was PBMCs or a T cell subset sorted from them (not recorded which). The nucleotide sequence is given as TGTGCCAGCAGTTTGGGACCGACGGGCACTGAAGCTTTCTTT. This translates into CASSLGPTGTEAFF.